These T cell receptor beta chains were read from a single sample in a study of blood T cell repertoires in COVID-19. Data came from immunoSEQ multiplex PCR; TCRdb stores just in-frame clones and leaves some out. The repertoire has under 50,000 clones, approximately 90% of them found once; the top ten carry about 8.8%. The source material was peripheral blood. These receptors all come from a man aged 50-60 years with active COVID-19. CDR3s leave out the opening cysteine and the closing phenylalanine or tryptophan. Fields, in order: D gene, V gene, CDR3 protein. D genes are given only for firm matches.

- TRBV30 AWSYRAGELF
TRBD1 TRBV10-1 ASTWTGPYEQY
TRBD2 TRBV5-6 ASSLTTSGRVRNEQF
- TRBV25-1 ASSENVQVGQY
TRBD1 TRBV2 ASSAGTGGSTEAF
- TRBV23-1 ASSQGRGDCTGELF
TRBD2 TRBV30 AWSVLGGRAAETQY
- TRBV6-2/TRBV6-3 ASSRDFVAEQY
TRBD2 TRBV5-1 ASSVELAGDTQY
TRBD2 TRBV7-2 ASSLDREVPYEQY
TRBD2 TRBV7-9 ASILPRVRVLAGDNEQF